A single sample is the source of the 21 T cell receptor beta chains below, sequenced in a study of OX40 agonist ivuxolimab in advanced cancers. Sequenced by immunoSEQ multiplex PCR; TCRdb stores in-frame clones only, minus some. The profile covers 12,000 to 15,000 clones, with 77% appearing a single time and 32% taken by the ten largest. This specimen was CD4+ or CD8+ T cells sorted from blood, taken in a trial of the OX40 agonist ivuxolimab. All receptors come from an adult with an advanced solid tumor such as melanoma, head and neck, liver or kidney cancer.

The chain uses TRBV7-8 and TRBJ2-7, with 11 positions matching TRBD2. The germline CDR1 and CDR2 sequences are SGHVS and FQNEAQ. V was clipped by 1 base and J by 0 bases; unmatched bases: 8. The CDR3 has 18 amino acids. The CDR3 spells CASSLVASGRLSSYEQYF. CDR3 in DNA: TGTGCCAGCAGCTTAGTTGCTAGCGGGAGGCTGAGCTCCTACGAGCAGTACTTC.

The chain uses TRBV19 and TRBJ2-7; tentatively, D is TRBD2 (6 bases). CDR1 and CDR2 (germline): LNHDA, SQIVND (reference sequence). The ends were cut back, 5 bases at V and 2 bases at J, with 16 bases in the middle. The CDR3 sequence is 15 residues long. The DNA of the CDR3 is TGTGCCAGTAGTCCTGGGCGCGGGGCTGCCTACGAGCAGTACTTC. Encoded protein: CASSPGRGAAYEQYF.

This clone is medium-sized (0.01 to 0.1%). This chain links TRBV19 with TRBJ1-1, with TRBD1 as a possible D gene (5 bases). Germline CDR1 and CDR2: LNHDA and SQIVND (reference sequence). The CDR3 runs 15 residues. V was cut by 4 bases and J by 1 base, with 13 bases left in between. The CDR3 nucleotides are TGTGCCAGTAGTACCGGGACGTTAGAGAACACTGAAGCTTTCTTT. Translated, it gives CASSTGTLENTEAFF.

This chain connects TRBV29-1 to TRBJ2-3; no definite D call. Germline V CDR1 and CDR2: SQVTM, ANQGSEA. V was trimmed by 6 bases and J by 0 bases, leaving 7 bases between them. This CDR3 spans 12 amino acids. The CDR3 spells CSVLKSTDTQYF. CDR3 sequence (DNA): TGCAGCGTCCTTAAAAGCACAGATACGCAGTATTTT.

This clone was seen a handful of times. The CDR3 reads CANSRDDLGETQYF. The DNA for the CDR3 is TGTGCCAACTCCAGGGACGACCTAGGAGAGACCCAGTACTTC. The chain employs TRBV27 and TRBJ2-5; the D call may be TRBD1 or TRBD2 (5 bases each). CDR1 MNHEY and CDR2 SMNVEV come from the germline V gene (reference sequence). The CDR3 length is 14 residues. The V and J ends lost 10 bases and 4 bases respectively, with 19 bases between them.

V gene TRBV5-6 combines with J gene TRBJ2-7; D gene ambiguous. Trimming removed 4 bases at V and 4 bases at J, with 12 bases between. The germline V gene has CDR1 SGHDT and CDR2 YYEEEE. This CDR3 contains 13 residues. The CDR3 here is CASSVRWGYEQYF. The CDR3 DNA follows: TGTGCCAGCAGCGTGAGATGGGGTTACGAGCAGTACTTC.

The CDR3 reads CASRVGGEGTEAFF. CDR3 DNA: TGTGCCAGCAGGGTAGGGGGGGAAGGCACTGAAGCTTTCTTT. The V and J genes are TRBV6-1 and TRBJ1-1; tentatively, D is TRBD1 (6 bases). This CDR3 has 14 amino acids. Trimming took off 6 bases at V and 4 bases at J, with 15 bases between the two ends. The germline gives CDR1 MNHNS, CDR2 SASEGT.

This clone rates as medium-sized (0.01 to 0.1%). The chain uses TRBV7-8 and TRBJ2-7, with D maybe TRBD2 (6 bases). The germline V gene encodes CDR1 SGHVS and CDR2 FQNEAQ. V was cut by 5 bases and J by 4 bases, with 18 bases left in between. There are 15 residues in the CDR3. CDR3 nucleotide sequence: TGTGCCAGCAGCGCGGGTCTGGGCGGGACTTACGAGCAGTACTTC. As protein: CASSAGLGGTYEQYF.

This chain uses TRBV6-1 with TRBJ1-1; D gene ambiguous. Trimming took 7 bases from V and 1 from J, leaving 4 bases between them. Germline CDR1 MNHNS, CDR2 SASEGT. The CDR3 has 11 amino acids. The CDR3 sequence is CASKENTEAFF. CDR3 in DNA: TGTGCCAGCAAGGAGAACACTGAAGCTTTCTTT.

The chain has TRBV19 and TRBJ2-7; no clear D gene. CDR1 is LNHDA and CDR2 is SQIVND in the germline V gene (reference sequence). The CDR3 consists of 13 residues. Trimming removed 4 bases at V and 2 bases at J, with 9 bases between. In DNA form, the CDR3 reads TGTGCCAGTAGTAAGGGCAGCCCCTACGAGCAGTACTTC. Translation: CASSKGSPYEQYF.

This chain uses TRBV2 with TRBJ2-1, with 7 bases matching TRBD2. CDR1 and CDR2 (germline): SNHLY, FYNNEI. V lost 5 bases, J lost 4 bases, and 8 bases stayed unmatched. The CDR3 runs to 15 residues. As DNA, the CDR3 is TGTGCCAGCAGTTCTTACGTCGGGGGGTACAATGAGCAGTTCTTC. This translates into CASSSYVGGYNEQFF.

The chain uses TRBV11-3 and TRBJ2-7; a weak D match, TRBD2 (5 bases). Germline V gene data show CDR1 as SGHNT and CDR2 as YENEEA. Trimming took 4 bases from V and 2 from J, leaving 12 bases between them. The CDR3 runs 14 residues. CDR3 loop: CASSSRELAYEQYF. The CDR3 DNA is TGTGCCAGCAGCTCGCGCGAACTAGCCTACGAGCAGTACTTC.

This chain connects TRBV7-2 to TRBJ2-1; D remains unclear. Per germline, CDR1 SGHTA and CDR2 FQGNSA. The V gene lost 1 base and the J gene lost 10 bases, with 8 bases spanning the gap. The CDR3 length is 12 residues. CDR3 residues: CASSLGAYEQFF. The CDR3 DNA sequence: TGTGCCAGCAGCTTAGGTGCGTACGAGCAGTTCTTC.

J is TRBJ1-2 and V is TRBV5-4, with a weak D call TRBD1 (5 bases). V shed 6 bases and J shed 6 bases, with 24 bases lying between them. The CDR3 extends over 16 amino acids. CDR1 SGHNT and CDR2 YYREEE come from the germline V gene (reference sequence). CDR3 DNA: TGTGCCAGCACCGGAGGATCGACGGGGCCTTCAGATGGCTACACCTTC. Its protein is CASTGGSTGPSDGYTF.

V usage is TRBV19 and J usage is TRBJ2-1; tentatively, D is TRBD1 (5 bases). CDR1 is LNHDA, CDR2 SQIVND, per germline (reference sequence). CDR3 size: 14 residues. Trimming cost V 0 bases and J 15 bases, with 18 bases left between them. CDR3 region: CASSIDLGDSLWFF. The CDR3 DNA is TGTGCCAGTAGTATAGATCTAGGCGACAGTCTCTGGTTCTTC.

The J gene is TRBJ2-5, the V gene TRBV19, with a weak D call TRBD2 (6 bases). CDR1 and CDR2 (germline): LNHDA, SQIVND (reference sequence). This CDR3 spans 13 amino acids. Trimming shortened V by 9 bases and J by 3 bases, and 14 bases separated the two germline ends. The CDR3 bases are TGTGCCAGCGCCGGGGAGGTTGAAGAGACCCAGTACTTC. This translates into CASAGEVEETQYF.

The chain recombines TRBV2 with TRBJ2-1; TRBD1 or TRBD2 may be the D gene (5 bases each). CDR1 and CDR2 from the germline V gene are SNHLY and FYNNEI. Trimming left V 6 bases short and J 7 bases short, with 16 bases between. The CDR3 is made up of 14 amino acids. This CDR3 is CASRNPGPKNEQFF. The CDR3 DNA sequence: TGTGCCAGCAGGAACCCGGGACCAAAAAATGAGCAGTTCTTC.

The V call is TRBV19, the J call TRBJ1-1, with 9 bases fitting TRBD1. Trimming at V came to 6 bases and at J to 5 bases, leaving 4 bases not matched to a gene. Germline assignment: CDR1 LNHDA and CDR2 SQIVND (reference sequence). The CDR3 sequence is 13 residues long. The CDR3, as DNA: TGTGCCAGTAGGACAGGGGGAAGGACTGAAGCTTTCTTT. Translating gives CASRTGGRTEAFF.

The chain couples TRBV6-5 to TRBJ1-2; D call uncertain. Germline assignment: CDR1 MNHEY and CDR2 SVGAGI. The CDR3 runs to 15 residues. Trimming shortened V by 0 bases and J by 4 bases, and 12 bases separated the two germline ends. CDR3 DNA: TGTGCCAGCAGTTACTCTTCGGGGAACCCCTATGGCTACACCTTC. Its protein product is CASSYSSGNPYGYTF.

V gene TRBV7-2 combines with J gene TRBJ2-3; 8 nucleotides agree with TRBD2. Germline CDR1 and CDR2: SGHTA and FQGNSA. The J segment lost 5 bases and the V segment lost 2 bases, leaving 9 bases of the junction unmatched. The CDR3 has 16 residues. CDR3 amino acids: CASSLSGLASVDTQYF. The CDR3 DNA sequence: TGTGCCAGCAGCTTATCCGGACTAGCATCTGTAGATACGCAGTATTTT.

The gene calls are TRBV7-2 and TRBJ1-3; weak D call: TRBD1 (5 bases). The V end lost 4 bases, the J end lost 4 bases, and 14 bases lay between the germline ends. CDR3 size: 15 residues. The V gene's germline CDR1 is SGHTA and CDR2 FQGNSA. CDR3 coding DNA: TGTGCCAGCAGCTCCCCGGGGGGAAAGGGAAACACCATATATTTT. It is translated as CASSSPGGKGNTIYF.